The rows below give T cell receptor beta chains drawn from one sample of a study of Ad26.COV2.S vaccination and SARS-CoV-2 variants. The assay was immunoSEQ multiplex PCR, and TCRdb's table has in-frame clones only and misses some. This table holds 350,000 to 500,000 clones, less than 95% found once. Sample: peripheral blood, taken in a trial of Ad26.COV2.S vaccine versus placebo. The receptor source for this set is a person aged 18-65 years who received the Ad26.COV2.S COVID-19 vaccine or a placebo. Each CDR3 is given with its conserved first and last residue. The order of the fields is J gene, CDR3 length, V gene, CDR3 protein.

TRBJ2-7,15,TRBV11-1,CASSLTSSGNYEQYF
TRBJ2-3,14,TRBV2,CASRRGGSADTQYF
TRBJ2-7,16,TRBV4-3,CASSPGLAEVGYEQYF
TRBJ1-4,12,TRBV28,CASGQGRGKLFF
TRBJ2-5,17,TRBV3-1/TRBV3-2,CASSQGETSGTQETQYF
TRBJ2-7,14,TRBV5-5,CASSLGGGGYEQYF
TRBJ2-5,13,TRBV24-1,CATSLRGQETQYF
TRBJ2-7,17,TRBV14,CASSQDTWTSCVYEQYF
TRBJ2-1,19,TRBV29-1,CSVERLTIVPGLVGNEQFF
TRBJ2-1,18,TRBV7-2,CASSSLTSGSPSYNEQFF
TRBJ2-7,14,TRBV18,CASPIRGTIDEQYF
TRBJ2-6,15,TRBV3-1/TRBV3-2,CASSRGGSGANVLTF
TRBJ1-4,14,TRBV20-1,CSASSDGINEKLFF
TRBJ2-1,15,TRBV13,CASSLDSQAYNEQFF
TRBJ2-3,14,TRBV19,CASREGGSTDTQYF